This record looks at one T cell receptor (beta chain) sequence and its context. Its binding antigen is unknown. Base quality data are lacking; no much larger clone is found one base away. The data were obtained in a study of cytomegalovirus exposure and HLA in healthy donors (TCRdb year 2017). For the study in its entirety: According to an earlier analysis of several hundred of the donors, 150 million to 200 million T cells yielded 117 million unique TCR beta sequences and about 300 Gb of sequence data. Along with the approximately 700-subject first cohort, a separate validation cohort of around 120 different subjects was used. A few DR-DQ haplotypes were treated as single units for association and clustering because of strong linkage in the cohort. Donor age, sex, ethnicity and CMV serostatus were collected together with the repertoire data. An earlier analysis of nearly 600 of the donors applied high-throughput TCR beta sequencing to assess whether each TCR beta V gene segment acted as functional or pseudogenic. All discovery cohort repertoires had been generated on a single sequencing platform. High-throughput TCR immunosequencing, statistical association of individual TCRs with disease status, and machine learning were combined to predict cytomegalovirus infection status. Among the roughly 400 genotyped donors, 81% belonged to the genetic ancestry cluster associated with self-reported Caucasian donors. The later analysis used no new phenotypic data to find candidate immune exposures, relying instead on TCR beta sequences and their occurrence across donors. The study used immunosequencing to profile the T cell repertoires of more than 650 subjects and linked those repertoires to cytomegalovirus serostatus. HLA typing included class I and class II loci at four-digit resolution. In a later analysis, previously published TCR beta repertoires from 500 to 750 donors were re-analyzed and high-resolution HLA genotyping was added so that TCR occurrence patterns could be studied. The study aimed to test whether signatures of past pathogen exposure could be identified by cataloging public T cell receptors. Roughly 310 gigabases of sequencing data and tens of millions of unique TCR sequences were included in an early release covering 550 to 800 HLA-typed donors. A later genetic analysis took genome-wide SNP genotypes for about 55% of the roughly 670 donors and used that subset as a discovery cohort. The number of donors typed differed by locus, with about 629-640 for A, B, C, DRB1 and DQB1, 522 for DQA1, nearly 610 for DPA1, and some 450 for DPB1. Among roughly 400 genotyped donors of the cohort, an average of approximately 230,000 unique TCR beta nucleotide sequences were sequenced per donor, roughly 20% of them non-productive.

Reading the germline V gene gives CDR1 SGHTA and CDR2 FQGNSA. The CDR3 covers 14 residues, taking in both the cysteine and the phenylalanine. Here the CDR3 DNA is all that survives: 42 bases in frame from base 1. The germline V end is reduced by 3 bases and the J end by 4 bases; junction bases left unmatched: 4. The cohort was made up of around 720 healthy bone marrow donors. At the time of sampling, every cohort member was nominally healthy, though immune exposures that went unrecorded were likely present. The donor was CMV seronegative and was included in the group of 352 seronegative cohort members. A peripheral blood sample was collected from each donor, and TCR beta sequencing was performed on peripheral blood mononuclear cells. The Qiagen DNeasy Blood Extraction Kit was used to extract genomic DNA from the blood cell samples. Study-wide conclusions, independent of this receptor: For the cohort, immune exposure information was limited to CMV serostatus. A later genetic analysis associated a missense DCLRE1C variant with V-gene and J-gene trimming of TCR beta chains, and an independent cohort replicated the association. Because the 87-base-pair reads could not distinguish some IMGT-functional V segments, including TRBV6-2 and TRBV6-3, those segments were excluded. At a false discovery rate of 0.05, a later analysis linked 15,000 to 20,000 TCR beta sequences to specific HLA alleles. An earlier analysis of around 600 of the donors showed that most TCR beta V segments appeared in productive rearrangements either about 90% or about 30% of the time, which broadly matched IMGT annotations. A cluster of highly shared sequence variants was judged likely to represent a technical artifact of the sequencing pipeline. When HLA alleles, especially DR and DQ, strongly co-occurred, TCR associations were difficult to assign to individual alleles. According to a later genetic analysis, donors in an Asian-associated ancestry cluster had fewer N-insertions in productive TCRs than the roughly 660-donor mean. In a later analysis, several top co-occurrence clusters were reported to appear linked to parvovirus B19, influenza, CMV and Epstein-Barr virus. The cohort was sequenced for TCR beta chains only, and without alpha or paired-chain data the features that could be detected were limited. The earlier analysis of a few hundred of the donors excluded over 15 rarely observed V segments, including chromosome 9 orphons, because counts were too low. Three of the identified cytomegalovirus-associated TCR beta chains were confirmed in vitro to be specific for cytomegalovirus antigens. Compared with equally common non-associated chains, HLA-associated TCR beta chains in a later analysis were more clonally expanded and had lower generation probabilities. It was suggested by the authors that the approach could potentially be generalized to other disease states and immunological phenotypes. Linkage disequilibrium might explain the correlated functional status among segregating V segments, but an unknown experimental factor could not be excluded. Roughly uniform sequencing depth across donors was assumed in presence/absence analyses, although this assumption may not hold. Across donors, most TCR sequences were observed very rarely, whereas some public TCRs were present in many individuals. A later analysis found that most CMV-associated TCR beta chains appeared HLA-restricted, with HLA associations seemingly driven largely by CMV exposure. According to a later analysis, TCR association rates differed among HLA loci, with DRB1 alleles showing the most associated TCRs and HLA-C alleles showing the fewest. Because some donors lacked HLA typing at each locus, the association tests relied only on the typed subset. The study gave a list of over 150 TCR beta chains associated with cytomegalovirus. In both the original and validation cohorts, the classifier was reported to diagnose cytomegalovirus status with high specificity and sensitivity. A further reported finding was that TCR beta sequences accurately predicted the HLA-A and HLA-B alleles for most subjects in the first cohort.

The library was prepared using the immunoSEQ multiplex PCR assay. For the multiplex PCR, a mixture combining 60 forward primers for TCR Vbeta segments and 13 reverse primers for TCR Jbeta segments was used. Amplification of the CDR3 region of rearranged TCR beta genes was performed with a multiplex PCR assay on genomic DNA. The amplified TCR beta libraries were sequenced on the Illumina HiSeq System as 87-base-pair reads. The authors' analysis ran thus. A later analysis counted tens of millions of unique TCR beta chains across the 640 or so repertoires, and around 12 million of these chains were shared by at least two donors. To remove PCR and sequencing errors, raw reads were error-corrected and collapsed into unique sequences using a nearest-neighbor algorithm that merged closely related sequences. Alignment of CDR3 sequences to IMGT reference sequences was used to assign V, D and J gene segments. For a sequence to be retained, a match of at least six nucleotides was required to both a V gene segment and a J gene segment. A rearrangement counted as productive if the CDR3 had no stop codons and remained in frame with V and J, and every other rearrangement counted as non-productive. CDR3 was defined by IMGT convention, running from the second conserved V-encoded cysteine to the conserved J-encoded phenylalanine. In an earlier analysis of around 640 of the donors, sequences lacking an unambiguous match to a single V gene segment were excluded. An earlier analysis of some 610 of the donors called V segments functional above 56.7% productive rearrangements and segregating when the between-donor standard deviation exceeded 5%. A statistical classification framework was built to diagnose cytomegalovirus status from the catalog of TCR beta chain sequences. In a later analysis, V and J genes were assigned by comparing TCR nucleotide sequences against IMGT/GENE-DB human TR gene sequences. The TCRdist pipeline was used in a later analysis to assign CDR3 sequences and most-parsimonious VDJ recombination scenarios. In a later analysis, every TCR beta chain was defined by the combination of its CDR3 amino acid sequence and its V-gene family, and reads without a unique V-gene family were dropped. To address suspected cross-contamination and a sequencing artifact, a later analysis removed roughly 580 highly shared, low-generation-probability nucleotide sequences. For each public chain, a later analysis derived a clonal expansion index from normalized ranks of inferred template counts within each repertoire. In a later analysis, generation probabilities were computed with a VDJ recombination model fitted to out-of-frame rearrangements, and the resulting probabilities were checked against IGoR. In a later analysis, hypergeometric tests were used to score TCR-TCR, TCR-HLA and TCR-CMV co-occurrence, with a repertoire-size bias correction applied to TCR pairs. In a later analysis, false discovery rates were estimated by permuting HLA or CMV assignments 20 times. In a later analysis, co-occurring TCRs were grouped using DBSCAN, with TCRdist sequence similarity added in when clustering inside HLA-allele-positive subsets. Co-occurrence clustering excluded repertoires with fewer than 30,000 or more than 120,000 public chains, plus five with anomalous nucleotide sharing. TCRdb limited this immuneACCESS table to in-frame rearrangements with V and J called. A share of clones is missing; checked studies link under half to unresolved V genes, and the rest is unexplained. V, J and clone size are those of that table, while D and trimming were read from the DNA. This sample lists over 120,000 clones; 80% were detected once. The top ten hold less than 3% of the sample.

Source material: PBMCs. This receptor was identified in a man aged 50 to 60 in good health and CMV-seronegative. The chain is encoded by TRBV7-2 joined to TRBJ2-7; a stretch of 9 junction bases matches TRBD2. The CDR3 protein is CASSLTSGPYEQYF. The nucleotides read TGTGCCAGCAGCTTGACTAGCGGACCGTACGAGCAGTACTTC.